The 14 T cell receptor beta chains below come from one sample, sequenced in a study of blood T cell repertoires in COVID-19. Clones were sequenced by immunoSEQ multiplex PCR, and TCRdb holds only the in-frame ones, with some missing. The sample has 300,000 to 350,000 clones; around 90% are singletons. Sequenced: peripheral blood. The receptors were sampled from a woman in her 30s with COVID-19, enrolled during active disease.

The V and J genes are TRBV28 and TRBJ2-7, with 16 bases lining up with TRBD2. The junction had 9 bases not matched to a gene; V was cut back by 5 bases and J by 5 bases. Germline-derived CDR1 and CDR2 are MDHEN and SYDVKM. The CDR3 length is 17 residues. CDR3 DNA sequence: TGTGCCAGCAGTCCCGGGACTAGCGGGAGGGCTGGTGACGAGCAGTACTTC. This translates into CASSPGTSGRAGDEQYF.

The chain is built from TRBV7-2 and TRBJ2-2; D possibly corresponds to TRBD1 (5 bases). The CDR3 covers 16 residues. With 1 base removed from V and 5 bases from J, the gap between germline ends came to 14 bases. Germline CDR1 is SGHTA and CDR2 is FQGNSA. The CDR3 loop is CASSLEMQGTTGELFF. The CDR3 coding sequence is TGTGCCAGCAGCTTAGAGATGCAGGGAACGACCGGGGAGCTGTTTTTT.

The chain has TRBV15 and TRBJ1-2; D uncertain. CDR1 and CDR2 (germline): LNHNV, YYDKDF (reference sequence). Trimming cost V 0 bases and J 5 bases, with 10 bases left between them. This CDR3 comprises 14 residues. The CDR3 loop is CATSREWGGYGYTF. CDR3 DNA: TGTGCCACCAGCAGAGAGTGGGGAGGGTATGGCTACACCTTC.

The chain joins TRBV3-1 (or the pseudogene TRBV3-2) to TRBJ1-4, with D possibly being TRBD1 (5 bases). V was pared by 2 bases and J by 8 bases, with 6 bases between. The CDR3 totals 12 residues. The germline V gene encodes CDR1 LGHDT and CDR2 YNNKEL (reference sequence). CDR3 nucleotides: TGTGCCAGCAGCCAACGGGGGGAAAAACTGTTTTTT. The encoded protein is CASSQRGEKLFF.

The chain uses TRBV30 and TRBJ1-6, with 10 positions matching TRBD1. J lost 3 bases, V lost 3 bases, and 2 bases had no gene match. The CDR3 contains 15 residues. Germline V gene data show CDR1 as GTSNPN and CDR2 as SVGIG (reference sequence). DNA of the CDR3: TGTGCCTGGAGGTGGACAGGGGGCTATAATTCACCCCTCCACTTT. Translating it yields CAWRWTGGYNSPLHF.

The chain has TRBV7-2 and TRBJ2-7, with D maybe TRBD1 (7 bases). This CDR3 region has 14 residues. The V gene lost 5 bases and the J gene lost 2 bases, with 13 bases spanning the gap. Germline V CDR1 and CDR2: SGHTA, FQGNSA. This CDR3 is CASSPGGGPYEQYF. For the CDR3, the DNA is TGTGCCAGCAGCCCTGGAGGGGGCCCCTACGAGCAGTACTTC.

This chain uses TRBV19 with TRBJ1-2, with D unresolved. CDR1 and CDR2 from the germline V gene are LNHDA and SQIVND (reference sequence). Trimming left V 4 bases short and J 4 bases short, with 13 bases between. The CDR3 consists of 14 residues. CDR3 bases: TGTGCCAGTAGTAATTTCGGGGAGGGCTATGGCTACACCTTC. Protein product: CASSNFGEGYGYTF.

V is TRBV11-2 and J is TRBJ2-1, with D uncertain. V gave up 5 bases and J gave up 4 bases, with 15 bases separating them. The CDR3 contains 15 residues. Germline V CDR1 and CDR2: SGHAT, FQNNGV. CDR3 region: CASSRRGSEYNEQFF. For the CDR3, the DNA is TGTGCCAGCAGCCGCCGCGGTTCAGAATACAATGAGCAGTTCTTC. The full variable domain, completed using reference TRBV11-2 and TRBJ2-1, is EAGVAQSPRYKIIEKRQSVAFWCNPISGHATLYWYQQILGQGPKLLIQFQNNGVVDDSQLPKDRFSAERLKGVDSTLKIQPAKLEDSAVYLCASSRRGSEYNEQFFGPGTRLTVL.

V is TRBV15 and J is TRBJ2-7; D might be TRBD2 (6 bases). This CDR3 contains 14 residues. CDR1 LNHNV and CDR2 YYDKDF come from the germline V gene (reference sequence). V was shortened by 0 bases and J by 3 bases, with 9 bases between the two germline ends. The CDR3 loop reads CATSRDLGGYEQYF. The DNA for the CDR3 is TGTGCCACCAGCAGAGATCTGGGGGGCTACGAGCAGTACTTC.

This chain links TRBV12-2 with TRBJ2-7; the table's D call, TRBD1, has no DNA check behind it. TRBV12-2 represents a pseudogene. The CDR3 covers 16 residues. The CDR3 loop is CASRPRGTAISYEQYF. CDR3 nucleotide sequence: TGTGCAAGTCGCCCACGGGGGACAGCGATATCCTACGAGCAGTACTTC.

This clone was observed a single time. The chain uses TRBV29-1 and TRBJ2-1, with 7 bases lining up with TRBD2. The V and J ends lost 4 bases and 0 bases, in that order; junction bases with no gene match: 3. The germline gives CDR1 SQVTM, CDR2 ANQGSEA. This CDR3 is 14 amino acids long. For the CDR3, the DNA is TGCAGCGTTGGCGGGGGACCCTCCTACAATGAGCAGTTCTTC. Residues: CSVGGGPSYNEQFF.

V is TRBV5-1 and J is TRBJ2-2, with 9 bases identical to TRBD1. Unmatched junction bases numbered 7, after V lost 0 bases and J lost 4 bases. Germline CDR1 SGHRS, CDR2 YFSETQ. The CDR3 sequence is 17 residues long. Here the CDR3 DNA reads TGCGCCAGCAGCTTGGTCCAACAGGGGGCGGGCACCGGGGAGCTGTTTTTT. Translating it yields CASSLVQQGAGTGELFF.

The chain links TRBV20-1 to TRBJ1-5; a possible D gene is TRBD1 (5 bases). Looked up from germline, CDR1 is DFQATT and CDR2 is SNEGSKA (reference sequence). The V gene lost 3 bases and the J gene lost 6 bases, with 18 bases spanning the gap. The CDR3 is 15 residues long. The CDR3 loop reads CSASSRGGGSQPQHF. Written as DNA, the CDR3 is TGCAGTGCTAGTTCTAGGGGTGGAGGGAGTCAGCCCCAGCATTTT.

The rearrangement uses TRBV5-6 and TRBJ2-2; no clear D. V lost 4 bases, J lost 1 base, and 2 bases lay in between. There are 12 residues in the CDR3. Germline V gene data show CDR1 as SGHDT and CDR2 as YYEEEE. CDR3 bases: TGTGCCAGCAGCCTGAACACCGGGGAGCTGTTTTTT. Its protein is CASSLNTGELFF. Full variable domain (remainder filled in from reference TRBV5-6 and TRBJ2-2): DAGVTQSPTHLIKTRGQQVTLRCSPKSGHDTVSWYQQALGQGPQFIFQYYEEEERQRGNFPDRFSGHQFPNYSSELNVNALLLGDSALYLCASSLNTGELFFGEGSRLTVL.